The T cell receptor beta chain described here comes from a study of identical twins. This clonotype was picked up a small number of times. Its antigen is not identified. TCRdb analysed the 5' RACE reads with MiXCR anew, one entry per CDR3 protein. The repertoire holds about 260,000 distinct CDR3 sequences, with roughly 7% as singletons. Whole-study findings and limits: An excess of low generation probability was shown by twin-shared out-of-frame alpha sequences.

The CDR3 is made up of 14 amino acids. Trimming shortened V by 1 base and J by 4 bases, and 7 bases separated the two germline ends. The V gene's germline CDR1 is SGHTA and CDR2 FQGNSA. The sample was also reused in another study, on yellow fever vaccine responses in identical twins.

The source of this sequence is a woman between 18 and 29 years old in good health. The specimen was memory (CD45RO+) T cells sorted from blood. V is TRBV7-2 and J is TRBJ2-2; tentative D call: TRBD2 (5 bases). The CDR3 DNA is TGTGCCAGCAGCTTAGGACTAACCACCGGGGAGCTGTTTTTT. The encoded protein is CASSLGLTTGELFF. Full variable domain (rest looked up from reference TRBV7-2 and TRBJ2-2): GAGVSQSPSNKVTEKGKDVELRCDPISGHTALYWYRQSLGQGLEFLIYFQGNSAPDKSGLPSDRFSAERTGGSVSTLTIQRTQQEDSAVYLCASSLGLTTGELFFGEGSRLTVL.